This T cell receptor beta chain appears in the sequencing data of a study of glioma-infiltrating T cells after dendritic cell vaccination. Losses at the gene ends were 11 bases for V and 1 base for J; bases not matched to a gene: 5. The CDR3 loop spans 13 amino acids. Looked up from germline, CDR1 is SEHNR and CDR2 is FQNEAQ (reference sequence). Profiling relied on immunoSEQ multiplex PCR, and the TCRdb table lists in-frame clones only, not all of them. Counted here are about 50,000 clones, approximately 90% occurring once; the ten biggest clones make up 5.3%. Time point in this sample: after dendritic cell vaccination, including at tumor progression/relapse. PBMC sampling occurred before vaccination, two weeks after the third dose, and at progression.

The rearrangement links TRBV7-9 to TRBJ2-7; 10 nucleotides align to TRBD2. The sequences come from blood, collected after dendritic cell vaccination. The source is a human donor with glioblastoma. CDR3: CAGSTSGSYEQYF. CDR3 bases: TGTGCCGGATCGACTAGCGGGTCCTACGAGCAGTACTTC. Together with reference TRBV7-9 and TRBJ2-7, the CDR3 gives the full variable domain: DTGVSQNPRHKITKRGQNVTFRCDPISEHNRLYWYRQTLGQGPEFLTYFQNEAQLEKSRLLSDRFSAERPKGSFSTLEIQRTEQGDSAMYLCAGSTSGSYEQYFGPGTRLTVT.